The clone carrying this TCR beta chain was seen a handful of times. Its cognate antigen is unknown. Both iRepertoire HTBI primers and Arm-PCR of CDR3 regions were used to build the TCR beta libraries. In TCRdb, the multiplex PCR reads were re-called with MiXCR into one record per CDR3 protein. The sample records 560,000 or so distinct CDR3 sequences, about 16% being singletons. Germline V lookup: CDR1 MNHNS, CDR2 SASEGT. After removal of 7 bases from V and 6 bases from J, the junction contained 7 bases not matched to a gene. This CDR3 contains 15 residues. Specified time point: newly diagnosed GD, antithyroid drugs for less than 3 months. The authors made the TCR library using RNA they extracted from PBMCs. The data are from a study of regulatory T cells in long-lasting Graves disease. The study's findings and limits: Persistent disease samples used TRBV28, TRBJ1-2 and TRBJ2-5 preferentially.

These records were also assigned to another study, of T cells in Graves' hyperthyroidism and ophthalmopathy. That study adds: A patient was excluded if there was uncontrolled infection, other autoimmune disease, pregnancy or lactation. First-round RT-PCR with HTBI primers amplified the TCR CDR3 region. Stable hyperthyroidism and ophthalmopathy were separated using 13 V-J signatures.

The chain has TRBV6-1 and TRBJ2-1; TRBD2 aligns across 12 bases. Sequencing was performed on peripheral blood mononuclear cells (PBMCs), taken at new diagnosis, from a patient treated with antithyroid drugs. This TCR derives from a man younger than 35 with Graves disease. The CDR3 DNA sequence: TGTGCCAGCACCACGACTAGCGGGAGAATCAATGAGCAGTTCTTC. Protein: CASTTTSGRINEQFF.